Described below is a single T cell receptor beta chain sequence and its context. The method was immunoSEQ multiplex PCR; TCRdb's version includes in-frame clones alone and lacks a portion of them. The repertoire holds tens of thousands of clones, with around nine tenths as singletons. The sample is drawn from a study of technical replicates of blood from a handful of donors. Germline assignment: CDR1 SGHTA and CDR2 FQGNSA. With 5 bases clipped from V and 5 bases from J, the junction kept 14 bases outside the gene matches. This CDR3 is 16 amino acids long. Material for sequencing was PBMCs. This clonotype was obtained from a human donor in good health. Some clones in this sample may be carry-over from other donors' samples. The chain recombines TRBV7-2 with TRBJ2-7, with 8 bases that match TRBD2. CDR3 loop: CASSPQPGLVFHEQYF. The DNA of the CDR3 is TGTGCCAGCAGCCCCCAACCGGGACTAGTTTTCCACGAGCAGTACTTC.